This TCR beta chain stems from a study of cytomegalovirus exposure and HLA in healthy donors. PCR was performed using 60 Vbeta and 13 Jbeta primers. Data came from immunoSEQ multiplex PCR; TCRdb stores just in-frame clones and leaves some out. This sample has approximately 140,000 clones, with 60% to 85% found just once. Germline CDR1 MGHDK, CDR2 SYGVNS. V was cut by 1 base and J by 4 bases, with 13 bases left in between. The CDR3 loop spans 15 amino acids. The source of this sequence is a male donor in good health and CMV-seronegative. Sequencing was performed on PBMCs. The chain carries TRBV25-1 and TRBJ1-1; perhaps TRBD1 as D (6 bases). For the CDR3, the DNA is TGTGCCAGCAGTGAATCGGGTCGGGGGGCCACTGAAGCTTTCTTT. Its protein is CASSESGRGATEAFF.